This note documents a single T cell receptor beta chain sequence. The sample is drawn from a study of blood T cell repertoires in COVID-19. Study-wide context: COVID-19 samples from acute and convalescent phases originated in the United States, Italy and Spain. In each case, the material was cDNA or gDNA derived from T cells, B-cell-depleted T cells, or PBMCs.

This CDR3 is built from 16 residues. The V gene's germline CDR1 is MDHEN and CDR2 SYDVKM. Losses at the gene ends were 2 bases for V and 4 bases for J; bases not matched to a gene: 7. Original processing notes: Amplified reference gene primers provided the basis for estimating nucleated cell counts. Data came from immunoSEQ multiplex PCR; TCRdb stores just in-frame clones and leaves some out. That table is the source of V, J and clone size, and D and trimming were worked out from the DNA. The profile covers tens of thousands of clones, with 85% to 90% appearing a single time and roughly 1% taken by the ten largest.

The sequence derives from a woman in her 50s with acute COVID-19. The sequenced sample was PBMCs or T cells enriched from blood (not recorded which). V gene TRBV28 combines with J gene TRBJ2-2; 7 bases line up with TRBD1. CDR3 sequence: CASSLRRGLSTGELFF. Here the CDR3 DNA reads TGTGCCAGCAGTTTAAGAAGGGGGCTGAGCACCGGGGAGCTGTTTTTT. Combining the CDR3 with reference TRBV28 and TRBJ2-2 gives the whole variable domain DVKVTQSSRYLVKRTGEKVFLECVQDMDHENMFWYRQDPGLGLRLIYFSYDVKMKEKGDIPEGYSVSREKKERFSLILESASTNQTSMYLCASSLRRGLSTGELFFGEGSRLTVL.